This TCR beta chain was sequenced in a study of blood T cell repertoires in COVID-19. Overall study: The United States, Italy and Spain provided the acute and convalescent COVID-19 samples. T cells, B-cell-depleted T cells, or PBMCs provided the cDNA or gDNA that served as material.

As handled by the study authors: Reference gene primers were amplified, and this amplification served to estimate nucleated cell counts. Repertoires were generated with immunoSEQ multiplex PCR, while TCRdb's copy carries only in-frame clones and drops some. Clone size and V and J calls were adopted from that table, with D and trimming inferred from the DNA. Of around 100,000 clones listed, roughly 90% were seen once; the top ten hold less than 8.5%. CDR1 is LGHNA, CDR2 YSLEER, per germline. Trimming left V 2 bases short and J 7 bases short, with 17 bases between. This CDR3 spans 15 amino acids. The V gene is TRBV4-3, the J gene TRBJ1-2, with D maybe TRBD1 (6 bases). Sequenced: peripheral blood. The clonotype comes from a man aged 25-45 years in a cohort sampled during active COVID-19. CDR3 in amino acids: CASSQSRTGSAGYTF. DNA of the CDR3: TGCGCCAGCAGCCAATCTCGTACAGGGAGTGCTGGCTACACCTTC.